A selection of T cell receptor beta chains follows, all from one sample in a study of early T cells in non-severe SARS-CoV-2 infection. Via MiXCR, TCRdb re-called the 5' RACE reads, giving one row per CDR3 protein. The table lists around 25,000 distinct CDR3 sequences, about 2.7% of them singletons. Sequencing used whole blood. Source of these receptors: an adult who was a healthcare worker with PCR-confirmed SARS-CoV-2 infection or an uninfected control (not recorded which). Both conserved end residues are part of each CDR3. D genes are given only for firm matches. Expanded clones get a size class; other rows say once, few or many, or leave the size out.

J gene,V gene,D gene,clone size,CDR3 protein,CDR3 DNA
TRBJ2-6,TRBV19,.,many,CASSRDHSGANVLTF,TGTGCCAGTAGTAGGGACCACTCGGGGGCCAACGTCCTGACTTTC
TRBJ1-5,TRBV13,TRBD1,many,CASSLRGHNQPQHF,TGTGCCAGCAGCCTAAGGGGGCACAATCAGCCCCAGCATTTT
TRBJ1-3,TRBV2,TRBD1,.,CASRGQHLSGNTIYF,TGTGCCAGCCGGGGACAGCACCTCTCTGGAAACACCATATATTTT
TRBJ2-5,TRBV7-6,.,many,CASSRWTNEETQYF,TGTGCCAGCAGCCGCTGGACTAACGAAGAGACCCAGTACTTC
TRBJ1-4,TRBV18,.,many,CASSRSANEKLFF,TGTGCCAGCTCACGTTCGGCTAATGAAAAACTGTTTTTT
TRBJ2-3,TRBV18,.,few,CASSIQGPSTDTQYF,TGTGCCAGCTCAATCCAGGGTCCTAGCACAGATACGCAGTATTTT
TRBJ2-1,TRBV12-3/TRBV12-4,.,many,CASSFNAYNEQFF,TGTGCCAGCAGTTTTAATGCCTACAATGAGCAGTTCTTC
TRBJ2-1,TRBV2,.,many,CASSSKDTLYNEQFF,TGTGCCAGCAGTTCAAAGGACACACTATACAATGAGCAGTTCTTC
TRBJ2-5,TRBV24-1,.,many,CATRDTQETQYF,TGTGCCACCAGGGACACCCAAGAGACCCAGTACTTC
TRBJ2-3,TRBV7-8,.,many,CASSAGTPARLAQYF,TGTGCCAGCAGCGCCGGGACTCCAGCGAGGTTGGCGCAGTATTTT
TRBJ1-1,TRBV27,TRBD1,few,CASSLAGGYTEAFF,TGTGCCAGCAGTTTAGCAGGGGGTTACACTGAAGCTTTCTTT
TRBJ2-1,TRBV2,TRBD2,many,CASSARGASGGDPGQFF,TGTGCCAGCAGTGCCCGAGGAGCCAGCGGGGGGGACCCAGGGCAGTTCTTC
TRBJ1-1,TRBV5-4,.,many,CASSGEEDSTNTEAFF,TGTGCCAGCAGCGGAGAGGAAGACAGTACCAACACTGAAGCTTTCTTT
TRBJ1-3,TRBV12-3/TRBV12-4,.,many,CASRSGGTPGNTIYF,TGTGCCAGCCGATCGGGCGGTACCCCTGGAAACACCATATATTTT
TRBJ2-1,TRBV13,.,medium-sized,CASRGGNYNEQFF,TGTGCCAGCAGAGGGGGGAACTACAATGAGCAGTTCTTC
TRBJ2-2,TRBV9,TRBD2,many,CASSADRGGPGELFF,TGTGCCAGCAGCGCAGATCGGGGGGGCCCCGGGGAGCTGTTTTTT
TRBJ2-3,TRBV5-1,.,many,CASRHDGDTDTQYF,TGCGCCAGCAGACACGACGGAGACACAGATACGCAGTATTTT
TRBJ2-2,TRBV18,TRBD1,.,CASSLSGQPSNTGELFF,TGTGCCAGCTCACTTTCGGGACAGCCATCGAACACCGGGGAGCTGTTTTTT
TRBJ2-3,TRBV6-5,.,many,CASSDPNTDTQYF,TGTGCCAGCAGTGACCCAAACACAGATACGCAGTATTTT
TRBJ1-1,TRBV10-2,.,many,CASSDRQVTEAFF,TGCGCCAGCAGTGATAGGCAGGTGACGGAAGCTTTCTTT
TRBJ2-5,TRBV4-1,TRBD2,many,CASSQDHRGEETQYF,TGCGCCAGCAGCCAAGATCATCGGGGGGAAGAGACCCAGTACTTC
TRBJ1-3,TRBV11-2,TRBD1,few,CASSLVAGQDGNTIYF,TGTGCCAGCAGCTTAGTCGCAGGACAGGACGGAAACACCATATATTTT
TRBJ2-2,TRBV7-3,.,.,CASSLTSLGTGELFF,TGTGCCAGCAGCTTAACGTCACTGGGGACCGGGGAGCTGTTTTTT
TRBJ2-3,TRBV24-1,TRBD2,medium-sized,CATGAGGPTDTQYF,TGTGCCACCGGAGCGGGGGGGCCCACAGATACGCAGTATTTT
TRBJ2-1,TRBV19,TRBD2,many,CASSIGGRVAGTAKGQFF,TGTGCCAGTAGTATCGGGGGTCGGGTAGCGGGGACCGCTAAGGGGCAGTTCTTC
TRBJ1-5,TRBV28,.,many,CASSRGQPYFPQHF,TGTGCCAGCAGCCGAGGACAGCCCTATTTTCCCCAGCATTTT
TRBJ2-4,TRBV19,.,medium-sized,CASSDLSMSRGRSKNIQYF,TGTGCCAGTAGTGATTTGTCCATGTCCAGGGGTCGGTCCAAAAACATTCAGTACTTC
TRBJ2-2,TRBV7-3,TRBD2,many,CASSSGLAGGGTGELFF,TGTGCCAGCAGCTCCGGACTAGCGGGGGGCGGCACCGGGGAGCTGTTTTTT
TRBJ2-3,TRBV29-1,.,many,CSVEGGGGVTDTQYF,TGCAGCGTCGAAGGAGGGGGGGGAGTCACAGATACGCAGTATTTT
TRBJ1-2,TRBV12-3/TRBV12-4,.,many,CASRHRGTNYGYTF,TGTGCCAGCAGGCACCGCGGGACTAACTATGGCTACACCTTC
TRBJ2-6,TRBV28,.,few,CASSLGASGANVLTF,TGTGCCAGCAGTTTAGGTGCATCTGGGGCCAACGTCCTGACTTTC
TRBJ1-2,TRBV6-2/TRBV6-3,TRBD1,many,CASRQGGTSYGYTF,TGTGCCAGCAGGCAGGGGGGAACTTCCTATGGCTACACCTTC
TRBJ2-1,TRBV7-8,.,.,CASSPTFGANEQFF,TGTGCCAGCAGCCCGACGTTCGGGGCCAATGAGCAGTTCTTC
TRBJ1-3,TRBV3-2,.,many,CASSQPRTGGGGQGNTIYF,TGTGCCAGCAGCCAACCCCGGACAGGCGGAGGTGGGCAAGGAAACACCATATATTTT
TRBJ1-2,TRBV20-1,TRBD1,many,CSARGTGTDGYTF,TGCAGTGCTAGGGGGACAGGGACTGATGGCTACACCTTC
TRBJ1-6,TRBV27,.,many,CASSNRFGGDSPLHF,TGTGCCAGCAGTAACCGGTTCGGCGGGGATTCACCCCTCCACTTT
TRBJ1-1,TRBV5-3,.,many,CARGLFGHTEAFF,TGTGCCAGAGGGCTCTTCGGGCACACTGAAGCTTTCTTT
TRBJ1-2,TRBV12-3/TRBV12-4,.,many,CASSFPRTIYGYTF,TGTGCCAGCAGTTTTCCGCGTACTATCTATGGCTACACCTTC
TRBJ2-1,TRBV24-1,TRBD1,many,CATSDPGQGSDNEQFF,TGTGCCACCAGTGACCCGGGACAGGGGAGCGACAATGAGCAGTTCTTC
TRBJ1-2,TRBV28,TRBD1,many,CATRDRGNYGYTF,TGTGCCACCCGGGACAGGGGGAACTATGGCTACACCTTC
TRBJ2-3,TRBV3-1,.,.,CASSQDATRTDTQYF,TGTGCCAGCAGCCAAGACGCGACACGCACAGATACGCAGTATTTT
TRBJ1-6,TRBV29-1,TRBD1,many,CSVKVAGTENSPLHF,TGCAGCGTTAAGGTCGCCGGGACAGAGAATTCACCCCTCCACTTT
TRBJ2-5,TRBV5-1,TRBD1,many,CASSPTGDQETQYF,TGCGCCAGCAGCCCTACAGGGGACCAAGAGACCCAGTACTTC
TRBJ1-2,TRBV4-2,.,many,CASSQAQGGNNYGYTF,TGTGCCAGCAGCCAAGCGCAAGGCGGGAATAACTATGGCTACACCTTC
TRBJ1-6,TRBV5-1,.,many,CASSPLVGGPLRGNSPLHF,TGCGCCAGCAGCCCCCTTGTAGGGGGTCCCCTGAGGGGGAATTCACCCCTCCACTTT
TRBJ2-3,TRBV6-6,.,many,CASRPDSSTDTQYF,TGTGCCAGCAGACCTGACAGTAGCACAGATACGCAGTATTTT
TRBJ1-1,TRBV7-3,.,many,CASSKQQNTEAFF,TGTGCCAGCAGTAAGCAACAGAACACTGAAGCTTTCTTT
TRBJ2-2,TRBV19,TRBD2,many,CASTRTSGGDTGELFF,TGTGCCAGTACCCGGACTAGCGGGGGGGACACCGGGGAGCTGTTTTTT
TRBJ2-3,TRBV20-1,TRBD1,many,CSAEPTGAVDTQYF,TGCAGTGCTGAGCCGACAGGGGCAGTTGATACGCAGTATTTT
TRBJ2-1,TRBV19,TRBD1,medium-sized,CASSTNGQGAGNEQFF,TGTGCCAGTAGTACGAATGGACAGGGGGCGGGCAATGAGCAGTTCTTC
TRBJ2-5,TRBV5-1,TRBD2,many,CASSYPRSSSGGETQYF,TGCGCCAGCAGCTACCCGCGATCCTCTAGCGGGGGAGAGACCCAGTACTTC
TRBJ2-3,TRBV5-4,TRBD2,many,CASSAPGTRSDTQYF,TGTGCCAGCAGCGCCCCTGGGACTAGGTCGGATACGCAGTATTTT